The 2 T cell receptor beta chains in this list originate from one sample, sequenced in a study of T cell changes during pregnancy in multiple sclerosis. Some clones are missing from TCRdb's copy, which holds only in-frame ones; the method was immunoSEQ multiplex PCR. This sample yields about 89,000 clones, of which 85% to 95% are seen a single time; approximately 0.8% belongs to the top ten. Sample: peripheral blood, taken in the third trimester of pregnancy. These receptors originate from a female donor with multiple sclerosis, enrolled in a pregnancy study.

This chain joins TRBV4-2 and TRBJ2-1; 12 positions agree with TRBD1. V shed 0 bases, J shed 10 bases, and the junction held 7 bases outside the gene matches. The germline V gene encodes CDR1 LGHNA and CDR2 YNFKEQ. The CDR3 has 16 amino acids. CDR3 sequence (DNA): TGTGCCAGCAGCCAAGAGAGGGGACAGGGGGCCCGGGAGCAGTTCTTC. Its protein is CASSQERGQGAREQFF.

V gene TRBV19 combines with J gene TRBJ2-5, with a possible D match to TRBD1 (5 bases). The CDR3 runs 14 residues. V was clipped by 3 bases and J by 4 bases, with 12 bases between them. From germline, CDR1 is LNHDA and CDR2 SQIVND (reference sequence). The CDR3 reads CASSMSRVGETQYF. For the CDR3, the DNA is TGTGCCAGTAGTATGAGCAGGGTTGGAGAGACCCAGTACTTC.